These 12 T cell receptor beta chains were sequenced from one sample in a study of blood T cell repertoires in COVID-19. Measured with immunoSEQ multiplex PCR; TCRdb has only the in-frame clones, and not every one. Among about 220,000 clones listed, about 85% were seen once. Sequenced sample: peripheral blood. Receptor source: a man aged 30-40 years with active or convalescent COVID-19.

The rearrangement links TRBV6-5 to TRBJ1-2; 8 bases match TRBD1. The junction had 5 bases not matched to a gene; V was cut back by 4 bases and J by 7 bases. The CDR3 is made up of 13 amino acids. Germline assignment: CDR1 MNHEY and CDR2 SVGAGI. Here the CDR3 reads CASSFDRGSGYTF. CDR3 sequence (DNA): TGTGCCAGCAGTTTTGACAGGGGTTCTGGCTACACCTTC.

CDR3 residues: CASSSTGGKNIQYF. CDR3 DNA sequence: TGTGCCAGCAGTTCAACGGGAGGCAAAAACATTCAGTACTTC. The V call is TRBV28, the J call TRBJ2-4; 7 bases are shared with TRBD2. Per the germline V gene, CDR1 is MDHEN and CDR2 is SYDVKM. This CDR3 has 14 residues. After removal of 4 bases from V and 3 bases from J, the junction contained 3 bases not matched to a gene.

V and J are TRBV6-5 and TRBJ1-4; 8 positions agree with TRBD1. V lost 0 bases to trimming and J lost 4 bases; unmatched junction nucleotides: 4. The CDR3 totals 16 residues. Germline assignment: CDR1 MNHEY and CDR2 SVGAGI. The CDR3 spells CASSYSTGGGNEKLFF. The DNA of the CDR3 is TGTGCCAGCAGTTACTCCACAGGGGGGGGTAATGAAAAACTGTTTTTT.

The J gene is TRBJ1-2, the V gene TRBV11-2, with a possible D match to TRBD1 (5 bases). CDR1 and CDR2 from the germline V gene are SGHAT and FQNNGV. This CDR3 spans 15 amino acids. V lost 1 base, J lost 4 bases, and 13 bases lay in between. The CDR3 protein is CASSLGGDGSYGYTF. CDR3 nucleotides: TGTGCCAGCAGCTTAGGGGGGGACGGAAGCTATGGCTACACCTTC.

This clone has just one count. This chain links TRBV6-5 with TRBJ2-1; 10 bases map to TRBD2. Germline CDR1 is MNHEY and CDR2 is SVGAGI. The CDR3 sequence is 16 residues long. Trimming removed 0 bases from V and 6 bases from J; junction bases left unmatched: 5. The CDR3 loop is CASSYSSGGAGNEQFF. CDR3 in DNA: TGTGCCAGCAGTTACTCGAGCGGGGGGGCAGGCAATGAGCAGTTCTTC.

This clone has only one observation. This sequence joins TRBV28 and TRBJ1-1, with D tentatively TRBD1 (5 bases). The germline CDR1 and CDR2 sequences are MDHEN and SYDVKM. V shed 7 bases and J shed 0 bases, with 12 bases lying between them. The CDR3 covers 14 residues. The CDR3 nucleotides read TGTGCCAGCATTACTGGGGCTATGAACACTGAAGCTTTCTTT. The encoded protein is CASITGAMNTEAFF.

V and J are TRBV12-3 or TRBV12-4 and TRBJ2-7, with 10 bases matching TRBD1. Trimming at V came to 6 bases and at J to 5 bases, leaving 4 bases not matched to a gene. The CDR3 is 13 amino acids. The CDR3 coding sequence is TGTGCCAGCAGGACAGGGGGCAGGAACGAGCAGTACTTC. Residues: CASRTGGRNEQYF.

This clone was picked up one time. This chain uses TRBV19 with TRBJ2-7, with TRBD2 matching 8 bases. CDR3 length: 15 residues. In germline, CDR1 is LNHDA, CDR2 SQIVND (reference sequence). Germline trimming cut 7 bases from V and 6 bases from J; bases unmatched to any gene: 14. CDR3 residues: CASKMSSGSFGEQYF. Here the CDR3 DNA reads TGTGCCAGTAAAATGAGCAGCGGGAGCTTTGGCGAGCAGTACTTC.

The chain has TRBV18 and TRBJ1-6; D remains ambiguous. The germline CDR1 and CDR2 sequences are KGHSH and LQKENI. There are 13 residues in the CDR3. Trimming removed 6 bases at V and 8 bases at J, with 11 bases between. CDR3 sequence reads: CASSRGVDSPLHF. The CDR3 DNA reads as TGTGCCAGCTCTCGGGGTGTGGATTCACCCCTCCACTTT.

CDR3 sequence (DNA): TGTGCCAGCAGCTCCGGGGGGTTGGGCAACAATGAGCAGTTCTTC. It specifies CASSSGGLGNNEQFF. The chain has TRBV7-9 and TRBJ2-1, with TRBD2 matching 7 bases. The CDR3 has 15 residues. The trim removed 4 bases at V and 5 bases at J, leaving 8 bases unmatched. The germline CDR1 and CDR2 sequences are SEHNR and FQNEAQ (reference sequence).

V usage is TRBV5-6 and J usage is TRBJ1-4; 8 nucleotides match TRBD1. CDR1 and CDR2 (germline): SGHDT, YYEEEE. V was pared by 3 bases and J by 7 bases, with 5 bases of the junction left unmatched. The CDR3 runs to 14 residues. CDR3 in amino acids: CASSSTTGGEKLFF. DNA for the CDR3: TGTGCCAGCAGCTCTACTACAGGGGGTGAAAAACTGTTTTTT.

The rearrangement joins TRBV27 to TRBJ1-3, with 9 nucleotides matching TRBD1. V was pared by 6 bases and J by 3 bases, with 6 bases of the junction left unmatched. CDR1 and CDR2 from the germline V gene are MNHEY and SMNVEV (reference sequence). The CDR3 covers 15 residues. The CDR3 region is CASSLQGAHGNTIYF. In DNA form, the CDR3 reads TGTGCCAGCAGCCTACAGGGGGCGCATGGAAACACCATATATTTT.